Below are 5 T cell receptor beta chains sequenced from a single sample in a study of cytomegalovirus exposure and HLA in healthy donors. The PCR ran on 60 Vbeta and 13 Jbeta primers. Generated by immunoSEQ multiplex PCR, the TCRdb table keeps only in-frame clones and is missing some. The repertoire holds roughly 150,000 clones, 78% seen once, with around 7% in the top ten. Sequencing was done on a sample of PBMCs. Source of these receptors: a woman between 40 and 50 years old in good health and CMV-seropositive.

The V call is TRBV7-3, the J call TRBJ2-1; D unclear. Trimming removed 5 bases at V and 0 bases at J, with 8 bases between. The CDR3 has 14 amino acids. The germline V gene has CDR1 SGHTA and CDR2 FQGTGA. DNA for the CDR3: TGTGCCAGCAGCCCTCGCAGCTCCTACAATGAGCAGTTCTTC. Translation gives CASSPRSSYNEQFF.

This clone has a handful of counts. This chain uses TRBV5-6 with TRBJ2-7; D is perhaps TRBD1 (5 bases). Trimming pared 4 bases from V and 2 bases from J, leaving 13 bases between. The CDR3 has 14 amino acids. Germline assignment: CDR1 SGHDT and CDR2 YYEEEE. The CDR3 loop is CASSPRQIPYEQYF. The CDR3 nucleotides read TGTGCCAGCAGCCCCCGACAGATCCCCTACGAGCAGTACTTC.

This chain uses TRBV30 with TRBJ2-7; unclear D gene. The CDR3 contains 11 residues. V was trimmed by 1 base and J by 4 bases, leaving 5 bases between them. Germline CDR1 reads GTSNPN; CDR2 reads SVGIG (reference sequence). CDR3 protein: CAWSARYEQYF. The CDR3 DNA is TGTGCCTGGAGTGCCCGGTACGAGCAGTACTTC. Full variable domain (remainder filled in from reference TRBV30 and TRBJ2-7): SQTIHQWPATLVQPVGSPLSLECTVEGTSNPNLYWYRQAAGRGLQLLFYSVGIGQISSEVPQNLSASRPQDRQFILSSKKLLLSDSGFYLCAWSARYEQYFGPGTRLTVT.

The genes are TRBV6-5 and TRBJ2-7, with a weak D call TRBD1 (8 bases). Germline CDR1 is MNHEY and CDR2 is SVGAGI. The length of the CDR3 is 14 residues. V lost 4 bases and J lost 6, with 16 bases in between. This CDR3 is CASSFFHRGGEQYF. CDR3 nucleotide sequence: TGTGCCAGCAGTTTTTTCCACAGGGGGGGCGAGCAGTACTTC.

This chain connects TRBV5-6 to TRBJ1-4; no firm D call. Germline-derived CDR1 and CDR2 are SGHDT and YYEEEE. Trimming pared 0 bases from V and 7 bases from J, leaving 10 bases between. The length of the CDR3 is 14 residues. The CDR3 protein is CASSLEGVREKLFF. The CDR3 DNA reads TGTGCCAGCAGCTTGGAGGGAGTTCGTGAAAAACTGTTTTTT. Variable domain in full (rest from reference TRBV5-6 and TRBJ1-4): DAGVTQSPTHLIKTRGQQVTLRCSPKSGHDTVSWYQQALGQGPQFIFQYYEEEERQRGNFPDRFSGHQFPNYSSELNVNALLLGDSALYLCASSLEGVREKLFFGSGTQLSVL.